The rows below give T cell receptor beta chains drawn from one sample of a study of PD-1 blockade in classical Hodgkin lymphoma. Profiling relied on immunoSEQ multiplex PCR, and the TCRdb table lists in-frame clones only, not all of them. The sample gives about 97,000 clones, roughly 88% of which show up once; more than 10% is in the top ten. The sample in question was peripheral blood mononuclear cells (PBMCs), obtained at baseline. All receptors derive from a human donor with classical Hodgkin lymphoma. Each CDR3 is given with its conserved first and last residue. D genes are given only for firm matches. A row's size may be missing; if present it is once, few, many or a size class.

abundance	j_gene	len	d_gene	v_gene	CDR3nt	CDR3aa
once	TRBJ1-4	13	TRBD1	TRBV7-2	TGTGCCAGCAAATACAGGGGCAGTGAAAAACTGTTTTTT	CASKYRGSEKLFF
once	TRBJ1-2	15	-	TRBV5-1	TGCGCCAGCAGCTTGCTCCTGGATTCTAACTATGGCTACACCTTC	CASSLLLDSNYGYTF
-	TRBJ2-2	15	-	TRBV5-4	TGTGCCAGCAGCTTGGAGGGTTCCGCCAACGGGGAGCTGTTTTTT	CASSLEGSANGELFF
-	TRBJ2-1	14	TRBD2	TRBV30	TGTGCCTGCCTTTGTGAGCGGGGCTACAATGAGCAGTTCTTC	CACLCERGYNEQFF
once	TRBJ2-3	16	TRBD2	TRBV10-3	TGTGCCATCAGTCACCTAGCGGGTACTTTAGGGGATACGCAGTATTTT	CAISHLAGTLGDTQYF
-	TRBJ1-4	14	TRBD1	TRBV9	TGTGCCAGCAGCGCCTGGACAGGGGGTGAAAAACTGTTTTTT	CASSAWTGGEKLFF
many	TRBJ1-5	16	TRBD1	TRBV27	TGTGCCAGCAGACCGGGGACAGGGGATAGCAATCAGCCCCAGCATTTT	CASRPGTGDSNQPQHF
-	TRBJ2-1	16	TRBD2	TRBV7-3	TGTGCCAGCAGCTTGACCGGGACTAGCAGGATCAATGAGCAGTTCTTC	CASSLTGTSRINEQFF
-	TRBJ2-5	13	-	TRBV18	TGTGCCAGCTCACCGGGACAACAAGAGACCCAGTACTTC	CASSPGQQETQYF
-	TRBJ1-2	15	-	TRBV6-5	TGTGCCAGCAGTTACCTAGGGGGTAACAGCTATGGCTACACCTTC	CASSYLGGNSYGYTF
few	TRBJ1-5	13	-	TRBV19	TGTGCCAGTAGTATAGGGGGCAATCAGCCCCAGCATTTT	CASSIGGNQPQHF
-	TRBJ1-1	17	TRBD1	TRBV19	TGTGCCAGTAGTATAGATCTCACAGGGGCTAGGAACACTGAAGCTTTCTTT	CASSIDLTGARNTEAFF
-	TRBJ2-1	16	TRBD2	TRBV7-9	TGTGCCAGCAGCTTACTAGCGGGAGGTGGGTACAATGAGCAGTTCTTC	CASSLLAGGGYNEQFF
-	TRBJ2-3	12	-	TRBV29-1	TGCAGCGGGGAAGGACCGGGAGATACGCAGTATTTT	CSGEGPGDTQYF
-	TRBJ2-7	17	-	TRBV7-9	TGTGCCAGCAGCGGACCTAGGGTGGGGGACGGAGCCTACGAGCAGTACTTC	CASSGPRVGDGAYEQYF
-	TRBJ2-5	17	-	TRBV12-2	TGTGCAAGTCGCTGCCAAACCCGACTGGCGCCCCAAGAGACCCAGTACTTC	CASRCQTRLAPQETQYF
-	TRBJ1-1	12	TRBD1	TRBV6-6	TGTGCCAGCAGTCCTGACAGGGGGGAAGCTTTCTTT	CASSPDRGEAFF
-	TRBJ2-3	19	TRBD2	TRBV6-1	TGTGCCAGCAGTGATACACACGGGACTACCCTCCCTAGCACAGATACGCAGTATTTT	CASSDTHGTTLPSTDTQYF
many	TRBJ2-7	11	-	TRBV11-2	TGTGCCAGCAGCCGGGGCTACGAGCAGTACTTC	CASSRGYEQYF
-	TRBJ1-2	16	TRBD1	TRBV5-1	TGCGCCAGCAGCTTGGATACGACAGGGGGCCTTCGGGGCTACACCTTC	CASSLDTTGGLRGYTF
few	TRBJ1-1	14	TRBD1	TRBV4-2	TGTGCCAGCAGCCTACAGGGGGCGCGTACTGAAGCTTTCTTT	CASSLQGARTEAFF
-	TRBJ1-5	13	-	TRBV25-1	TGTGCCAGCAGTGACCTCTTCAGCGAACCCCAGCATTTT	CASSDLFSEPQHF
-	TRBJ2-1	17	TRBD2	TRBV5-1	TGCGCCAGCAGCCCCGGACTAGCGGGAGTTATCTACAATGAGCAGTTCTTC	CASSPGLAGVIYNEQFF
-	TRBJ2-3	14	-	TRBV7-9	TGTGCCAGCAGCTTACTTCTCAAACCAGATACGCAGTATTTT	CASSLLLKPDTQYF
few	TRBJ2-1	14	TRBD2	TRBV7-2	TGTGCCAGCAGCTTAGCGCTGGCTAGCGGGAAGGAGTTCTTC	CASSLALASGKEFF
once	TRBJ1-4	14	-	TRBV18	TGTGCCAGCTCATCCCCGGCAGGCAATGAAAAACTGTTTTTT	CASSSPAGNEKLFF
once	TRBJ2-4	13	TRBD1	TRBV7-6	TGTGCCAGCAGCTTGGGACAGGGGGACATTCAGTACTTC	CASSLGQGDIQYF
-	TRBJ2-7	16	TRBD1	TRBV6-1	TGTGCCAGCAGTGGGGGACAGGGGGCAATTAGCAACGAGCAGTACTTC	CASSGGQGAISNEQYF
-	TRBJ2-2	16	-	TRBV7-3	TGTGCCAGCAGCCGGGGAGGGACAAGCAACACCGGGGAGCTGTTTTTT	CASSRGGTSNTGELFF
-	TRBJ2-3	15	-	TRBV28	TGTGCCAGCAGTTCCTACGTGGGGGTCACAGATACGCAGTATTTT	CASSSYVGVTDTQYF
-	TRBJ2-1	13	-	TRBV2	TGTGCCAGCAGTGTCACAGGGTTCAATGAGCAGTTCTTC	CASSVTGFNEQFF
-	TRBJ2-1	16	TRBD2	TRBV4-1	TGCGCCAGCAGCCAAGACCTAGCGGTTACCTACAATGAGCAGTTCTTC	CASSQDLAVTYNEQFF
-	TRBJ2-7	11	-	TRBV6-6	TGTGCCAGCAGTTACGGTCACGAGCAGTACTTC	CASSYGHEQYF
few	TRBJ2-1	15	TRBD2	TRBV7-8	TGTGCCAGCAGCCCGACTAGCGGGAGGGAGGGTGAGCAGTTCTTC	CASSPTSGREGEQFF
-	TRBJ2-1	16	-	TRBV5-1	TGCGCCAGCCAGTCGCTGGGGGGGACAGATATCCTTCATTCGTTCTTC	CASQSLGGTDILHSFF
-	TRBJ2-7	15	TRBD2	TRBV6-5	TGTGCCAGCAGGGGATCTAGCGGGAGCTCCTACGAGCAGTACTTC	CASRGSSGSSYEQYF
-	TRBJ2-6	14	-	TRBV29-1	TGCAGCGTTGTGGTTAGCTCTGGGGCCAACGTCCTGACTTTC	CSVVVSSGANVLTF
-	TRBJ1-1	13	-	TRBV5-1	TGCGCCAGCAGCTTGATGGCAACTACTGAAGCTTTCTTT	CASSLMATTEAFF
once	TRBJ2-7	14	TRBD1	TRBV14	TGTGCCAGCAGTCAGTCGACAGGGGCATACGAGCAGTACTTC	CASSQSTGAYEQYF
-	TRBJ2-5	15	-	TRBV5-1	TGCGCCAGCACCACCGTTCCGACAGCGTGGGAGACCCAGTACTTC	CASTTVPTAWETQYF